The 2 T cell receptor beta chains given below trace back to one sample, sequenced in a study of blood T cell repertoires in COVID-19. Sequencing was performed with immunoSEQ multiplex PCR; in TCRdb, only in-frame clones are kept and a portion is missing. Altogether almost 500,000 clones are present, 88% being singletons, with the ten largest covering around 7.9%. Sequenced input: PBMCs or T cells enriched from blood (not recorded which). The source of these receptors is a woman between 55 and 75 years old who had recovered from COVID-19.

V usage is TRBV27 and J usage is TRBJ2-3; TRBD2 matches 8 bases. The CDR3 sequence is 14 residues long. The junction had 4 bases not matched to a gene; V was cut back by 2 bases and J by 6 bases. In germline, CDR1 is MNHEY, CDR2 SMNVEV (reference sequence). CDR3 loop: CASSLRGGEDTQYF. The CDR3 DNA is TGTGCCAGCAGTTTACGGGGGGGAGAGGATACGCAGTATTTT.

The chain joins TRBV19 to TRBJ1-3, with TRBD1 as a possible D gene (6 bases). The germline V and J ends were trimmed by 3 bases and 4 bases, with 10 bases remaining between them. From germline, CDR1 is LNHDA and CDR2 SQIVND (reference sequence). This CDR3 spans 14 amino acids. CDR3 in DNA: TGTGCCAGTAGTATTCAGGGGCCAGGAAACACCATATATTTT. Translating gives CASSIQGPGNTIYF. The whole variable domain, remainder taken from reference TRBV19 and TRBJ1-3, is DGGITQSPKYLFRKEGQNVTLSCEQNLNHDAMYWYRQDPGQGLRLIYYSQIVNDFQKGDIAEGYSVSREKKESFPLTVTSAQKNPTAFYLCASSIQGPGNTIYFGEGSWLTVV.